This TCR beta chain was found in a study of human T cells and chemical hapten exposure (dated by TCRdb to about 2021). The study in broad terms: For sensitization, 2% DPC in acetone was applied to a roughly 2 cm by roughly 2 cm area of upper inner arm skin. Throughout the study period of roughly 24 weeks, patients also received therapeutic DPC doses to the scalp every week. Patch tests used Finn chambers with 0.01% DPC on the upper back, scored after 6 days by International Contact Dermatitis Research Group standards. Alopecia areata with under or over 50% scalp involvement, alopecia totalis and alopecia universalis were represented in the patient cohort, which was mostly female. Libraries were pooled for sequencing, and per-sample TCR yields varied mainly because of small differences in library volumes within the pool. The study tracked peripheral blood TCR repertoire changes in vivo during primary and secondary sensitization to the hapten diphenylcyclopropenone (DPC) in alopecia patients. Patient blood was sampled pre-sensitization (week 0) and at 2, 6 and about 24 weeks after DPC sensitization. About 29 alopecia patients gave blood for TCR sequencing at one to four time points (pre-sensitization, 2, 6 and 24 weeks). Study-wide conclusions, independent of this receptor: No change with DPC sensitization was found in the number of TCRs above 1 in 1000 frequency, and no evidence of global repertoire structure alterations was found. Repeated subsampling changed both the strength of the expansion versus patch-test correlation and the threshold at which that correlation became significant. Expanded TCRs formed significantly more large CDR3 similarity clusters than pre-sensitization or healthy control sets, consistent with antigen-driven responses. All patients had alopecia, a presumed autoimmune disease, so their immune response might differ from that of healthy individuals. A positive correlation was found between the number of PT1 expanded TCRs and patch test score, with significance reached at thresholds 8, 16 and 32 but not 4.

To prepare the library, RACE was applied. The instrument given in TCRdb is NextSeq 500. During library preparation, unique molecular identifiers were attached to individual cDNA molecules so that TCRs could be counted in a quantitative, reproducible way. For every blood RNA sample, sequencing covered both the TCR alpha and TCR beta chains. Per the authors' processing: The median number of TCRs per sample was 85,000 to 100,000, ranging from about 23,224 to 750,000. V, J and CDR3 annotation of the TCR reads was carried out using the Decombinator software suite. For the PS versus PT1 abundance plots, all samples were subsampled to the same number of TCRs (28,000). TCRs were defined as expanded if absent before sensitization and observed at least eight times at the 2-week time point. TCRdb applied fastp at Q25 and MiXCR to the public reads, then kept only in-frame beta chains. CDR3 protein duplicates are merged, each entry listing the most common genes and DNA. The V and J calls and clone size come from TCRdb's table, not from the authors' own analysis. Counted in this sample were about 380,000 distinct CDR3 sequences; approximately 5% of them appeared once. The ten largest clonotypes hold 2.6% of the sample.

This clonotype was observed at least ten times. No cognate antigen has been identified for it. No per-base quality is available; no much larger clone lies one base away. From the germline V gene, CDR1 is SNHLY and CDR2 is FYNNEI. The CDR3 has 16 amino acids, counting the end cysteine and phenylalanine. Kept here is only the CDR3 DNA, which spans 48 bases and is read in frame from base 1. Compared with germline, V lacks 6 bases and J lacks 2 bases; bases without a gene match: 8. This sample's time point label indicates: pre-sensitization, week 0. According to the study, the label for this sample's treatment or condition signals: therapeutic diphenylcyclopropenone sensitization with weekly scalp DPC. At every patch-test visit, the blood draw took place before the patch test was put on. Patients were eligible if aged 18 to 70, diagnosed with alopecia and judged suitable for DPC therapy, and pregnant patients were excluded. Total RNA was isolated from unfractionated whole blood collected in Tempus Blood RNA tubes.

The receptor chain draws on TRBV2 and TRBJ1-5; the central 9 bases match TRBD1. The TCR originated in a woman aged 45-60 years with alopecia areata. Some clones in this sample may be carry-over from other donors' samples. This material consisted of whole blood, taken in connection with sensitization to the hapten diphenylcyclopropenone (DPC). DNA sequence: TGTGCCAGCAGGGACAGGGGATGGGTGGGCAATCAGCCCCAGCATTTT. This sequence encodes CASRDRGWVGNQPQHF.